A selection of T cell receptor beta chains follows, all from one sample in a study of T cells in Graves' hyperthyroidism and ophthalmopathy. TCRdb re-analysed the multiplex PCR reads in MiXCR, keeping a single row per CDR3 protein. The sample lists roughly 700,000 distinct CDR3 sequences, 14% occurring once. Source material: blood. The receptor source for this set is a woman aged 18-29 years with Graves' hyperthyroidism. Each CDR3 is given with its conserved first and last residue. Each record gives: clone size, J gene, D gene, V gene, CDR3 protein, CDR3 DNA. The D gene is left open where the match is weak. The size field is filled for only some rows; it gives once, few, many or a size class.

>-|TRBJ2-2|-|TRBV3-1
CASSRPPENAGELFF
TGTGCCAGCAGTCGTCCGCCAGAGAACGCCGGGGAGCTGTTTTTT
>many|TRBJ1-2|-|TRBV30
CAWTLDRPSNYGYTF
TGTGCCTGGACTCTCGACCGTCCCTCTAACTATGGCTACACCTTC
>many|TRBJ2-3|TRBD2|TRBV10-3
CAIRTSGSTDTQYF
TGTGCCATCAGGACTAGCGGGAGCACAGATACGCAGTATTTT
>many|TRBJ1-2|-|TRBV10-3
CAISARGNYGYTF
TGTGCCATCAGTGCAAGGGGGAACTATGGCTACACCTTC
>many|TRBJ2-7|TRBD2|TRBV6-2/TRBV6-3
CASSYVAGGAYEQYF
TGTGCCAGCAGTTACGTGGCGGGAGGGGCCTACGAGCAGTACTTC
>-|TRBJ2-7|-|TRBV7-2
CASSHIIGPGAASYEQYF
TGTGCCAGCAGCCACATAATAGGTCCTGGGGCAGCCAGCTACGAGCAGTACTTC
>many|TRBJ2-7|TRBD1|TRBV7-2
CASSPRDRLDPRAYEQYF
TGTGCCAGCAGCCCCCGGGACAGGTTGGACCCCCGTGCCTACGAGCAGTACTTC
>many|TRBJ2-7|-|TRBV6-2/TRBV6-3
CASSYLAGGEQYF
TGTGCCAGCAGTTACCTCGCTGGGGGCGAGCAGTACTTC
>-|TRBJ1-5|TRBD1|TRBV6-1
CASSGTGGGQPQHF
TGTGCCAGCAGTGGGACAGGGGGGGGCCAGCCCCAGCATTTT
>many|TRBJ2-3|TRBD2|TRBV18
CASSPGLADLTDTQYF
TGTGCCAGCTCACCGGGACTAGCGGACCTCACAGATACGCAGTATTTT
>few|TRBJ1-2|-|TRBV11-2
CASSSLERRGYGYTF
TGTGCCAGCAGCTCATTGGAGAGACGGGGCTATGGCTACACCTTC
>-|TRBJ1-2|-|TRBV29-1
CSVDPFLGARGYTF
TGCAGCGTTGATCCGTTTTTGGGGGCACGGGGCTACACCTTC
>many|TRBJ2-3|-|TRBV7-2
CASSSQYPGEAHTDTQYF
TGTGCCAGCAGCTCCCAGTACCCCGGGGAGGCCCACACAGATACGCAGTATTTT
>few|TRBJ2-2|-|TRBV20-1
CSARDIGGTGELFF
TGCAGTGCTAGAGATATTGGGGGTACCGGGGAGCTGTTTTTT
>many|TRBJ2-1|-|TRBV6-1
CASRAGAVNEQFF
TGTGCCAGCAGGGCCGGGGCTGTCAATGAGCAGTTCTTC
>-|TRBJ2-3|-|TRBV3-1
CASSPGVATDTQYF
TGTGCCAGCAGCCCCGGGGTAGCGACAGATACGCAGTATTTT
>-|TRBJ2-7|TRBD2|TRBV7-9
CASSSGTMYEQYF
TGTGCCAGCAGCTCAGGGACTATGTACGAGCAGTACTTC
>few|TRBJ1-1|-|TRBV4-1
CASSPNLLGDEAFF
TGCGCCAGCAGCCCTAACCTTCTAGGGGATGAAGCTTTCTTT
>many|TRBJ2-2|TRBD1|TRBV5-6
CASTPTGTGLERGIAGELFF
TGTGCCAGCACCCCAACCGGGACAGGGCTTGAACGAGGGATTGCCGGGGAGCTGTTTTTT
>few|TRBJ2-3|-|TRBV6-6
CASSYSRGDKDTQYF
TGTGCCAGCAGTTACTCGAGAGGGGATAAAGATACGCAGTATTTT
>-|TRBJ2-2|TRBD1|TRBV7-8
CASSATGDLFF
TGTGCCAGCAGCGCCACAGGGGATCTGTTTTTT
>many|TRBJ2-7|-|TRBV28
CASKGSYEQYF
TGTGCCAGCAAGGGGTCCTACGAGCAGTACTTC
>many|TRBJ2-3|TRBD2|TRBV7-3
CARGLAGWGCTDTQYF
TGTGCCAGGGGACTAGCGGGATGGGGATGCACAGATACGCAGTATTTT
>-|TRBJ2-1|TRBD2|TRBV12-5
CASGLVLRVSGRAAYNEQFF
TGTGCTAGTGGTTTGGTACTCCGAGTTAGCGGGAGGGCCGCCTACAATGAGCAGTTCTTC
>many|TRBJ1-1|-|TRBV28
CASRLGYTEAFF
TGTGCCAGCCGCCTAGGGTACACTGAAGCTTTCTTT
>-|TRBJ2-5|TRBD2|TRBV5-1
CASSLAVTSGRETQYF
TGCGCCAGCAGCTTGGCCGTGACTAGCGGGAGAGAGACCCAGTACTTC
>-|TRBJ2-1|-|TRBV9
CASSVVSGSYNEQFF
TGTGCCAGCAGCGTAGTTAGCGGCTCCTACAATGAGCAGTTCTTC
>many|TRBJ2-1|TRBD2|TRBV7-9
CASSLLRRKREWSYNEQFF
TGTGCCAGCAGCTTACTTCGGAGGAAGCGGGAGTGGAGCTACAATGAGCAGTTCTTC
>many|TRBJ2-5|TRBD2|TRBV20-1
CSARAPSGRGGETQYF
TGCAGTGCTAGAGCCCCTAGCGGGAGAGGAGGAGAGACCCAGTACTTC
>many|TRBJ2-2|TRBD2|TRBV24-1
CATSDFGGRRTGELFF
TGTGCCACCAGTGATTTCGGCGGGAGGCGCACCGGGGAGCTGTTTTTT
>many|TRBJ1-1|-|TRBV6-2/TRBV6-3
CASSYASVWVFF
TGTGCCAGCAGTTACGCCTCTGTATGGGTTTTCTTT
>-|TRBJ1-2|TRBD1|TRBV6-1
CASSTPEPRDRGRLYGYTF
TGTGCCAGCAGCACCCCAGAACCCAGGGACAGGGGGCGTCTCTATGGCTACACCTTC
>few|TRBJ2-1|TRBD2|TRBV15
CATSRDKGTRHEQFF
TGTGCCACCAGCAGAGATAAGGGGACTAGACATGAGCAGTTCTTC
>-|TRBJ1-2|-|TRBV9
CASSVGGRIGYTF
TGTGCCAGCAGCGTGGGGGGGAGAATTGGCTACACCTTC
>few|TRBJ1-1|-|TRBV18
CASSPFGARDTEAFF
TGTGCCAGCTCACCATTTGGGGCAAGGGACACTGAAGCTTTCTTT
>many|TRBJ1-3|-|TRBV20-1
CSAGPDSALGGNTIYF
TGCAGTGCAGGCCCCGACAGCGCCCTGGGGGGAAACACCATATATTTT
>-|TRBJ2-4|-|TRBV18
CASSQSTELVIQYF
TGTGCCAGCTCCCAAAGTACGGAATTAGTCATTCAGTACTTC
>many|TRBJ1-1|-|TRBV20-1
CSATENAEAFF
TGCAGTGCTACCGAAAATGCTGAAGCTTTCTTT
>-|TRBJ2-6|-|TRBV6-2/TRBV6-3
CASSYSGTYGSPSGANVLTF
TGTGCCAGCAGTTATTCCGGGACATACGGCTCTCCCTCTGGGGCCAACGTCCTGACTTTC
>-|TRBJ1-2|-|TRBV19
CASRPSTGRLYGYTF
TGTGCCAGTAGACCATCCACAGGGCGGTTGTATGGCTACACCTTC
>many|TRBJ2-7|TRBD1|TRBV24-1
CATSDTGTGSYEQYF
TGTGCCACCAGTGATACGGGGACAGGCTCCTACGAGCAGTACTTC
>many|TRBJ1-2|-|TRBV6-6
CASSYSRVYGYTF
TGTGCCAGCAGTTACTCCCGAGTATATGGCTACACCTTC
>many|TRBJ2-7|-|TRBV27
CASSLAWSVGLSSYEQYF
TGTGCCAGCAGTTTAGCTTGGTCCGTGGGATTGAGCTCCTACGAGCAGTACTTC
>-|TRBJ1-6|-|TRBV18
CASSPQGLWDRNSPLHF
TGTGCCAGCTCACCGCAGGGATTATGGGATCGTAATTCACCCCTCCACTTT
>few|TRBJ2-7|TRBD2|TRBV7-2
CASRLSGTSLSHEQYF
TGTGCCAGCAGACTTAGCGGGACCTCCCTTTCCCACGAGCAGTACTTC
>-|TRBJ2-7|-|TRBV27
CASSPDLGDLSYEQYF
TGTGCCAGCAGTCCAGACCTGGGGGACCTCTCCTACGAGCAGTACTTC
>many|TRBJ1-1|-|TRBV3-1
CASSQVPMGTEAFF
TGTGCCAGCAGCCAAGTTCCAATGGGCACTGAAGCTTTCTTT